The present T cell receptor beta chain was sequenced within a study of blood T cell repertoires in COVID-19. Study as a whole: T cells, B-cell-depleted T cells, or PBMCs supplied cDNA or gDNA.

Ages ranged from roughly 18 to 100 years, with residence in some 25 US areas. Assignments of participants to cohorts depended upon their own reported clinical history. Original methodology: Amplification from reference gene primers served as the basis for estimated nucleated cell counts. Clones were read by immunoSEQ multiplex PCR, and TCRdb kept only the in-frame ones, dropping some. The V and J calls and clone size were taken over from that table, and D and trimming were inferred from the DNA. This sample has about 280,000 clones, with around 85% found just once. Sequencing input: PBMCs or T cells enriched from blood (not recorded which). The sequence came from a woman aged 40 to 49 who had recovered from COVID-19.

The CDR3 DNA follows: TGTGCCAGCACGGACAGGAGCTCCTACGAGCAGTACTTC. Translating it yields CASTDRSSYEQYF. The chain couples TRBV28 to TRBJ2-7; 7 positions match TRBD1. Trimming took 7 bases from V and 0 from J; bases not matched to a gene: 3. The CDR3 extends over 13 amino acids. Germline assignment: CDR1 MDHEN and CDR2 SYDVKM. Variable domain in full (rest from reference TRBV28 and TRBJ2-7): DVKVTQSSRYLVKRTGEKVFLECVQDMDHENMFWYRQDPGLGLRLIYFSYDVKMKEKGDIPEGYSVSREKKERFSLILESASTNQTSMYLCASTDRSSYEQYFGPGTRLTVT.